Described below is a single T cell receptor beta chain sequence and its context. Its antigen is currently unknown. V lost 8 bases, J lost 6 bases, and 2 bases stayed unmatched. Per germline, CDR1 MDHEN and CDR2 SYDVKM. The CDR3 consists of 13 residues. The data were obtained in a study of T cell responses to AZD1222 COVID-19 vaccine. The wider study: Some second doses came at about 4 weeks and others at about 12 weeks; these were pooled. Findings and caveats of the study: Scientists sampled the repertoires only once the peak T cell response had passed. Among AZD1222 vaccinees, only 5 to 7 were seropositive at baseline. White British ancestry dominated among donors, who included more females, and clonal diversity was possibly underestimated.

Profiled with immunoSEQ multiplex PCR; TCRdb holds only in-frame clones, not every one. The sample has some 150,000 clones, approximately 95% seen once; the top ten hold approximately 3.9%. The chain uses TRBV28 and TRBJ1-6; 9 positions match TRBD1. The material was peripheral blood, obtained on day 0 of AZD1222 vaccination. The TCR was taken from an adult in good health. This CDR3 is CASLDRGNSPLHF. The CDR3 bases are TGTGCCAGCCTGGACAGGGGTAATTCACCCCTCCACTTT. Full variable domain (remainder filled in from reference TRBV28 and TRBJ1-6): DVKVTQSSRYLVKRTGEKVFLECVQDMDHENMFWYRQDPGLGLRLIYFSYDVKMKEKGDIPEGYSVSREKKERFSLILESASTNQTSMYLCASLDRGNSPLHFGNGTRLTVT.